Below, 12 T cell receptor beta chains from the same sample are listed, as sequenced in a study of cytomegalovirus exposure and HLA in healthy donors. The PCR had 60 Vbeta and 13 Jbeta primers. Method: immunoSEQ multiplex PCR; TCRdb's copy keeps in-frame clones and lacks some. The sample has roughly 140,000 clones; about 82% are singletons. Sequencing was carried out using PBMCs. The source of these receptors is a man under 40 in good health and CMV-seronegative.

V gene TRBV11-3 combines with J gene TRBJ2-3; the D gene is possibly TRBD1 (5 bases). Germline V CDR1 and CDR2: SGHNT, YENEEA. The CDR3 has 13 residues. V was pared by 5 bases and J by 7 bases, with 13 bases between. As DNA, the CDR3 is TGTGCCAGCAGCCCGACAGAGGCAAATACGCAGTATTTT. Protein sequence: CASSPTEANTQYF.

V is TRBV9 and J is TRBJ1-2; 10 bases map to TRBD1. The CDR3 is made up of 19 amino acids. From germline, CDR1 is SGDLS and CDR2 YYNGEE. Unmatched junction bases numbered 18, after V lost 1 base and J lost 6 bases. CDR3 region: CASSVSLSALGTGVNGYTF. CDR3 sequence (DNA): TGTGCCAGCAGCGTATCTCTTTCAGCACTCGGGACAGGGGTAAATGGCTACACCTTC.

The chain employs TRBV4-1 and TRBJ2-6, with D tentatively TRBD2 (6 bases). Germline values: CDR1 MGHRA, CDR2 YSYEKL. The CDR3 has 19 amino acids. V lost 4 bases to trimming and J lost 5 bases, with 24 bases between them. CDR3 DNA: TGCGCCAGCAGCCCCATCGGGACTGCAACCTCTGGGTGGGCCAACGTCCTGACTTTC. Encoded protein: CASSPIGTATSGWANVLTF.

This chain links TRBV6-1 with TRBJ2-6; 7 bases align to TRBD1. Looked up from germline, CDR1 is MNHNS and CDR2 is SASEGT. The trim removed 3 bases at V and 0 bases at J, leaving 8 bases unmatched. The CDR3 totals 18 residues. CDR3 region: CASSELTGTHSGANVLTF. CDR3 DNA sequence: TGTGCCAGCAGTGAGCTGACAGGGACACACTCTGGGGCCAACGTCCTGACTTTC.

The V and J genes are TRBV6-5 and TRBJ2-3; 8 bases match TRBD2. The CDR3 length is 15 residues. Germline values: CDR1 MNHEY, CDR2 SVGAGI. With V trimmed by 9 bases and J by 2 bases, 10 bases remained unmatched. CDR3 protein: CARPAGRESTDTQYF. CDR3 bases: TGTGCCAGGCCCGCCGGGAGGGAATCCACAGATACGCAGTATTTT.

In its sample, this clone was seen once. V and J are TRBV5-1 and TRBJ2-2; D is possibly TRBD2 (5 bases). V was clipped by 2 bases and J by 1 base, with 9 bases between them. Looked up from germline, CDR1 is SGHRS and CDR2 is YFSETQ. This CDR3 is built from 15 residues. CDR3 DNA sequence: TGCGCCAGCAGCTTCCCCGGGGTGAACACCGGGGAGCTGTTTTTT. Protein product: CASSFPGVNTGELFF.

This clone has only a few counts. The chain employs TRBV5-6 and TRBJ2-1; 10 nucleotides align to TRBD2. The CDR3 runs to 15 residues. Germline V gives CDR1 SGHDT, CDR2 YYEEEE. V lost 2 bases to trimming and J lost 3 bases; unmatched junction nucleotides: 2. CDR3 residues: CASSFSGRVYNEQFF. The CDR3, as DNA: TGTGCCAGCAGCTTCAGCGGGAGGGTCTACAATGAGCAGTTCTTC.

The genes are TRBV7-9 and TRBJ2-7; 7 nucleotides line up with TRBD2. Trimming at V came to 2 bases and at J to 0 bases, leaving 10 bases not matched to a gene. The CDR3 is 17 residues long. Germline V gene data show CDR1 as SEHNR and CDR2 as FQNEAQ (reference sequence). The CDR3 DNA reads TGTGCCAGCAGCTTAAAGGGGCGGGGGTATCACTCCTACGAGCAGTACTTC. Its protein product is CASSLKGRGYHSYEQYF.

J is TRBJ1-1 and V is TRBV18; unclear D gene. The CDR3 contains 14 residues. The germline V and J ends were trimmed by 1 base and 2 bases, with 8 bases remaining between them. Germline values: CDR1 KGHSH, CDR2 LQKENI. The CDR3 region is CASSPLNSNTEAFF. Written as DNA, the CDR3 is TGTGCCAGCTCACCACTTAACAGTAACACTGAAGCTTTCTTT.

The gene calls are TRBV6-1 and TRBJ1-1, with 9 bases lining up with TRBD1. Germline V CDR1 and CDR2: MNHNS, SASEGT. This CDR3 contains 13 residues. V shed 8 bases and J 3 bases; nucleotides not matched to a gene: 4. The CDR3 protein is CASRDRVDTEAFF. CDR3 DNA sequence: TGTGCCAGCCGGGACAGGGTGGACACTGAAGCTTTCTTT.

This clone was observed at least ten times. The genes are TRBV27 and TRBJ1-6, with 9 bases identical to TRBD1. The ends lost 5 bases at V and 5 bases at J; junction bases unmatched: 1. The CDR3 contains 14 residues. Germline CDR1 MNHEY, CDR2 SMNVEV (reference sequence). DNA of the CDR3: TGTGCCAGCAGTAGACAGGGGGATAATTCACCCCTCCACTTT. It yields the protein CASSRQGDNSPLHF.

V and J are TRBV28 and TRBJ1-2; 7 positions agree with TRBD1. The V gene end was trimmed by 3 bases and the J gene end by 4 bases; junction bases not matched to a gene: 5. The CDR3 length is 14 residues. Germline loops: CDR1 MDHEN, CDR2 SYDVKM. This chain's CDR3 is CASSLDRLSYGYTF. The CDR3 region has the DNA TGTGCCAGCAGTTTGGACAGGCTCTCCTATGGCTACACCTTC.